This T cell receptor (beta chain) was profiled in a study of blood T cell repertoires in COVID-19. Background on the study: COVID-19 samples collected from the United States, Italy and Spain covered acute and convalescent phases. Sources were T cells, B-cell-depleted T cells, or PBMCs; the material itself was cDNA or gDNA.

Germline-derived CDR1 and CDR2 are SNHLY and FYNNEI. The length of the CDR3 is 14 residues. The ends were cut back, 8 bases at V and 0 bases at J, with 11 bases in the middle. Method: immunoSEQ multiplex PCR; TCRdb's copy keeps in-frame clones and lacks some. The sample contains around 230,000 clones, approximately 90% of which appear only once. Material for sequencing was peripheral blood. The J gene is TRBJ1-5, the V gene TRBV2, with D possibly matching TRBD1 (5 bases). This clonotype originated in a man aged 55-75 years who had recovered from COVID-19. The CDR3 loop is CASAFRGSNQPQHF. The CDR3 DNA follows: TGTGCCAGCGCGTTTAGGGGTAGCAATCAGCCCCAGCATTTT.